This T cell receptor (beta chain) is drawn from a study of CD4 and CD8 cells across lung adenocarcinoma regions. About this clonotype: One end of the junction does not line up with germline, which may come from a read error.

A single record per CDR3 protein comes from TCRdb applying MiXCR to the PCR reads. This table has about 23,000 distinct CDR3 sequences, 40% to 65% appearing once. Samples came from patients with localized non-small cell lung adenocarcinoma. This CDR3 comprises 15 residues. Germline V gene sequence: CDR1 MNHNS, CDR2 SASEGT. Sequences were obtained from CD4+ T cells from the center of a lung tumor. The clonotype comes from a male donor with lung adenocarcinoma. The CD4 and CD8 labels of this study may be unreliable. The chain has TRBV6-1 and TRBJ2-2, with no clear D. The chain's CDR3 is CASRLQAGITEELYF. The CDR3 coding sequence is TGTGCCAGCAGACTCCAGGCTGGAATTACCGAGGAGCTGTATTTT.